This T cell receptor (beta chain) was captured in a study of graft-versus-host responses after intestinal transplantation. The wider study: Each patient got anti-thymocyte globulin induction, then tacrolimus and steroids for around 3 years. Broader study findings: Detected in recipient marrow were GvH clones, some of which were first observed in ileum or blood. Clonal ratios of graft-versus-host to host-versus-graft in allografts were high for patients exhibiting graft-donor T cell macrochimerism. Early post-transplant HvG declines tracked with peak circulating GvH clone levels.

Generated by immunoSEQ multiplex PCR, the TCRdb table keeps only in-frame clones and is missing some. The sample contains 90,000 to 150,000 clones, about 95% of which appear only once. On this clone: What it binds is unknown.

The V gene's germline CDR1 is SGHTA and CDR2 FQGNSA. This CDR3 is built from 16 residues. Unmatched junction bases numbered 10, after V lost 5 bases and J lost 2 bases. The chain links TRBV7-2 to TRBJ1-2; 8 bases align to TRBD1. The TCR originated in a human donor who received an intestinal transplant. The sample here was unstimulated CD8+ T cells sorted from spleen or lymph node cells, taken before intestinal transplant. This CDR3 is CASSPWDRRFNYGYTF. For the CDR3, the DNA is TGTGCCAGCAGCCCGTGGGACAGGCGATTCAACTATGGCTACACCTTC.